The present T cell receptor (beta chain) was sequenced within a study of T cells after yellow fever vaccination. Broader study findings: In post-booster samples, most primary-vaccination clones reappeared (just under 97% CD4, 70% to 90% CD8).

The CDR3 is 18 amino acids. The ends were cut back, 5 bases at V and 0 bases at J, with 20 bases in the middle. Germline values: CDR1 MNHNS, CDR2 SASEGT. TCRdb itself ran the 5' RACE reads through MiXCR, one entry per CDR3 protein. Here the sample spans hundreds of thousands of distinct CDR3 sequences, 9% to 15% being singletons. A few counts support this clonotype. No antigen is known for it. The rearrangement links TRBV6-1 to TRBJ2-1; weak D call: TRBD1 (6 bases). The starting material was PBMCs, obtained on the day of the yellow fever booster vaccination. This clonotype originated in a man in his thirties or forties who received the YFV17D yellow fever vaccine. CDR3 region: CASSRPGTYSTSYNEQFF. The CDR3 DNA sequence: TGTGCCAGCAGTCGTCCCGGGACATATTCCACCTCCTACAATGAGCAGTTCTTC.